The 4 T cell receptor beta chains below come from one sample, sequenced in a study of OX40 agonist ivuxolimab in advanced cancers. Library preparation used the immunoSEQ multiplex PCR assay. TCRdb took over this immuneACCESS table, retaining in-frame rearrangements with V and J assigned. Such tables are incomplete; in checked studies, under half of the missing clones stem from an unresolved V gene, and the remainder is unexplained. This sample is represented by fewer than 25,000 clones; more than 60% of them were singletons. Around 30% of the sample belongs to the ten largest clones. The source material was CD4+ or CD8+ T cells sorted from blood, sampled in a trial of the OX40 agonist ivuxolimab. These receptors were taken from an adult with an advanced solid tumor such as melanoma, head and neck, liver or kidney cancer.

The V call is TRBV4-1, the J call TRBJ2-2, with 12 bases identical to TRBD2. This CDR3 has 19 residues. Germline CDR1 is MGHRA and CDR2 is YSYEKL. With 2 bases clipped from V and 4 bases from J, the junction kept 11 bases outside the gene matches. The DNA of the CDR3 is TGCGCCAGCAGCCAATTTACACTAGCGGGAGGTTCAGGCACCGGGGAGCTGTTTTTT. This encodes CASSQFTLAGGSGTGELFF.

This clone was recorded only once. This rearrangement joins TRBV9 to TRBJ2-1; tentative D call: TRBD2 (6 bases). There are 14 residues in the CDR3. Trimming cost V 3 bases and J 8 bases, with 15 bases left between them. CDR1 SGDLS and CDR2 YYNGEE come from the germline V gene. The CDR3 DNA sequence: TGTGCCAGCAGCGGGGGGGAAGGGTACGATGAGCAGTTCTTC. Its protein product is CASSGGEGYDEQFF.

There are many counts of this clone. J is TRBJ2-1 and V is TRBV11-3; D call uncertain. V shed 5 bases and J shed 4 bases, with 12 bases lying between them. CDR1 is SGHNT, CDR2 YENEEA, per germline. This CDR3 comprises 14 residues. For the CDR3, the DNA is TGTGCCAGCAGCCCTCAGGACGGATACAATGAGCAGTTCTTC. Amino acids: CASSPQDGYNEQFF.

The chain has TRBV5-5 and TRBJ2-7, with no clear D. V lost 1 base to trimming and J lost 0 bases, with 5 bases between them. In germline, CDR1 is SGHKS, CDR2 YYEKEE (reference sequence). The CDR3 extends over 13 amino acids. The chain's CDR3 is CASSLWNSYEQYF. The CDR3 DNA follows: TGTGCCAGCAGCTTGTGGAACTCCTACGAGCAGTACTTC.